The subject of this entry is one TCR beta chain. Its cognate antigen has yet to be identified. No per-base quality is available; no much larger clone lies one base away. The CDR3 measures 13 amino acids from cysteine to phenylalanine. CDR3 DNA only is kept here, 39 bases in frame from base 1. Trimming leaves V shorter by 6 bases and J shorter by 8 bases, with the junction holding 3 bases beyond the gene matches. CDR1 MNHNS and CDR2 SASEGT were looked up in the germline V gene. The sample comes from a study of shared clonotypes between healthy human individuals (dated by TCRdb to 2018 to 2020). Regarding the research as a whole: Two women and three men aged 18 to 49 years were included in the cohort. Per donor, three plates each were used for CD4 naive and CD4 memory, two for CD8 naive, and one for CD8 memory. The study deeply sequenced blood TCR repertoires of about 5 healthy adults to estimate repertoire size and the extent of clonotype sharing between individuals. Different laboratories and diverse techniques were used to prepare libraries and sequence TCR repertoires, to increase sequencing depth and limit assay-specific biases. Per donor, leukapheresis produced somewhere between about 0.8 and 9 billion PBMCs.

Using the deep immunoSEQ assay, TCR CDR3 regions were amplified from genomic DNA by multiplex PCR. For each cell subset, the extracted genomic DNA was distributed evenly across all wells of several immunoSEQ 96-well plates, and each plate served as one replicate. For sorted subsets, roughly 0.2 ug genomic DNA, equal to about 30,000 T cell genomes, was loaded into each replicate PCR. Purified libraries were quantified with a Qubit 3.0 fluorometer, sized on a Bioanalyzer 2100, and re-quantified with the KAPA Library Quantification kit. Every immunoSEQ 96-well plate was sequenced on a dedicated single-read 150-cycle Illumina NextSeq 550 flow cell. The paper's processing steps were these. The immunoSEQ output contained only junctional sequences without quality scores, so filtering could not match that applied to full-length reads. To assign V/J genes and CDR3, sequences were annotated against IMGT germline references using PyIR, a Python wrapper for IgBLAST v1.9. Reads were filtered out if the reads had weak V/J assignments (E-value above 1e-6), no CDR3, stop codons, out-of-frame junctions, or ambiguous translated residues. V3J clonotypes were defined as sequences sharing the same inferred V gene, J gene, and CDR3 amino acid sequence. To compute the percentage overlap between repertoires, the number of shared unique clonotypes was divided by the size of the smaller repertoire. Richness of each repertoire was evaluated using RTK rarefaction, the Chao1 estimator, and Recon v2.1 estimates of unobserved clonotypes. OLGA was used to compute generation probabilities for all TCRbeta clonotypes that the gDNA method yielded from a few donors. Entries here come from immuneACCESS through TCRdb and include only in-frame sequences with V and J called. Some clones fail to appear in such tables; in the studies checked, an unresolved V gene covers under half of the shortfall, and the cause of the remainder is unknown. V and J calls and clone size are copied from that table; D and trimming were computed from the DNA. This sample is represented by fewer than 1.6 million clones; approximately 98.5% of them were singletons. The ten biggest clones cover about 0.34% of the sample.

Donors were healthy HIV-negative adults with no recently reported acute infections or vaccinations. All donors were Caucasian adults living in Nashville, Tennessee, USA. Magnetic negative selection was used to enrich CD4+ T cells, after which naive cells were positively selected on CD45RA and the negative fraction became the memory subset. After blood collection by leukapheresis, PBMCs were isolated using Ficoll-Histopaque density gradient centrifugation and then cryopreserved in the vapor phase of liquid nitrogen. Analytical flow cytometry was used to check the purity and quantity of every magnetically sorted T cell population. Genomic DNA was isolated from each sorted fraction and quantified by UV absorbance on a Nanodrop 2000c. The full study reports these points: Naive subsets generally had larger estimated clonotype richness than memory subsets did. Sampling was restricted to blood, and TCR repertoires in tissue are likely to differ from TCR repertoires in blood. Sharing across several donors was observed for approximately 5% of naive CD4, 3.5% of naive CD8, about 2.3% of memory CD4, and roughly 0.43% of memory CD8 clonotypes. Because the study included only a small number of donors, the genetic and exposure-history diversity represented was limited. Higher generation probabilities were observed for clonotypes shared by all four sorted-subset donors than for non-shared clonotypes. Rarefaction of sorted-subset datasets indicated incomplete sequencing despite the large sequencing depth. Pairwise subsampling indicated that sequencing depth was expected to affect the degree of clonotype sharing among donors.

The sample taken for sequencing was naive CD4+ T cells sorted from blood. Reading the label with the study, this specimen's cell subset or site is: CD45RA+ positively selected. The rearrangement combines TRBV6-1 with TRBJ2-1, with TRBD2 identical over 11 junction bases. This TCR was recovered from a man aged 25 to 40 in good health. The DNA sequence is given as TGTGCCAGCAGGAGTAGCGGGAGGGATGAGCAGTTCTTC. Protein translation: CASRSSGRDEQFF.